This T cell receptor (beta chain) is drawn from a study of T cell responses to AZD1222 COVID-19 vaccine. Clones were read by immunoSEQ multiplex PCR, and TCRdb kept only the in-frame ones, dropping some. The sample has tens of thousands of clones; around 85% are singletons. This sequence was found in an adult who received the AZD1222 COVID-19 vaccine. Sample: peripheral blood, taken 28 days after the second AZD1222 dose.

The CDR3 DNA reads TGTGCCAGCAGCTCGTCGGGACGGAGGGGATATGGCTACACCTTC. It codes for CASSSSGRRGYGYTF. This chain uses TRBV5-4 with TRBJ1-2, with D perhaps matching TRBD1 (5 bases). Per germline, CDR1 SGHNT and CDR2 YYREEE (reference sequence). The CDR3 extends over 15 amino acids. V was trimmed by 3 bases and J by 5 bases, leaving 17 bases between them.